This T cell receptor beta chain emerged from a study of control samples from healthy donors and cancer patients (TCRdb year 2020). To note about this clone: The antigen this receptor binds is unknown. Base-call qualities are not available, and no considerably larger clone is one nucleotide away.

Inclusive of the bounding cysteine and phenylalanine, the CDR3 is 15 residues long. The entry retains the CDR3 DNA only, 45 bases that are in frame from base 1. Taken from the germline V gene, the CDR1 and CDR2 loops are SGHVS and FQNEAQ. The V end loses 6 bases and the J end loses 4 bases, and a stretch of 15 bases separates them. The library relied on the immunoSEQ multiplex PCR assay. The immuneACCESS repertoire file appears here via TCRdb, limited to in-frame rearrangements. These files lack a portion of the clones; in checked studies, under half of the deficit traces to unresolved V genes, and the cause of the others is not known. The sample table records some 90,000 clones; approximately 89% of these occur just once. The leading ten clones occupy around 0.92% of the sample.

Sequenced sample: blood. The sequence derives from a woman aged 30 to 39 in good health. The chain was built from TRBV7-8 and TRBJ1-4; the D gene cannot be resolved reliably. The DNA reads as follows: TGTGCCAGCAGTCTGGAACCGAGGATTAATGAAAAACTGTTTTTT. Its protein is CASSLEPRINEKLFF.